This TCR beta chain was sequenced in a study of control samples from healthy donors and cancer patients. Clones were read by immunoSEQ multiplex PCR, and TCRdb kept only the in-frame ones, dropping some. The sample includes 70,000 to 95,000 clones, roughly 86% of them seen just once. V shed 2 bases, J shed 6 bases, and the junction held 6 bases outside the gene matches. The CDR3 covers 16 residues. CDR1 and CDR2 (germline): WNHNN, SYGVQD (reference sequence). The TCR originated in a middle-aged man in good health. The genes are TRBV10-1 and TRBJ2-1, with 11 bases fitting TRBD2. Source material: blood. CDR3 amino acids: CASSEIAGGPVNEQFF. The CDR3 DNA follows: TGCGCCAGCAGTGAGATAGCGGGAGGGCCGGTCAATGAGCAGTTCTTC.